Sequencing of this T cell receptor (beta chain) was carried out in a study of shared clonotypes between healthy human individuals. The naive CD8 fraction comprised CD45RO-negative cells positively selected for CCR7 and excluded terminally differentiated effector memory CD45RA+ cells. Germline assignment: CDR1 ENHRY and CDR2 SYGVKD. The V gene lost 4 bases and the J gene lost 1 base, with 17 bases spanning the gap. There are 17 residues in the CDR3. Libraries were prepared by immunoSEQ multiplex PCR; TCRdb keeps only in-frame clonotypes and omits some of them. Of over 2,000,000 clones detected, over 85% appear once; the ten largest clones hold around 1.7%.

The clonotype originates from a man younger than 35 in good health. Some clones in this sample may be carry-over from other donors' samples. The sequenced sample consisted of naive CD8+ T cells from PBMCs. This rearrangement joins TRBV10-3 to TRBJ2-1; D call uncertain. In DNA, the CDR3 is TGTGCCATCAGTGTCATCCTCTCGGGCGGATCCTACAATGAGCAGTTCTTC. Translated, it gives CAISVILSGGSYNEQFF.